A single sample gave rise to the 28 T cell receptor beta chains below, sequenced in a study of blood T cells in healthy people across ages. Alongside a J-beta primer mix, a sample-barcoded 5' primer served in a second PCR lasting 7 to 11 cycles. In TCRdb, the 5' RACE reads were re-called with MiXCR into one record per CDR3 protein. The data hold roughly 700,000 distinct CDR3 sequences, with roughly 25% observed a single time. This sample also appeared in a second study, on T cells of mothers and their children.

The sample taken for sequencing was blood. All receptors derive from a boy between 10 and 17 years old in good health.

This clonotype showed up just a few times. The chain links TRBV7-6 to TRBJ2-5; D possibly uses TRBD1 or TRBD2 (5 bases each). CDR1 is SGHVS and CDR2 is FNYEAQ in the germline V gene. Trimming stripped 0 bases from V and 5 bases from J, with 16 bases between. The CDR3 consists of 16 residues. As DNA, the CDR3 is TGTGCCAGCAGCTTAGCGAATGGACTGTGGGGGGAGACCCAGTACTTC. It is translated as CASSLANGLWGETQYF.

This clonotype was observed at least ten times. This rearrangement joins TRBV6-4 to TRBJ2-3; TRBD1 aligns across 7 bases. The CDR3 has 15 residues. The germline gives CDR1 MRHNA, CDR2 SNTAGT. J gave up 1 base and V 3 bases, and 4 bases lay outside the gene matches. DNA of the CDR3: TGTGCCAGCAGTGAGGGACAGACCGGCACAGATACGCAGTATTTT. As protein: CASSEGQTGTDTQYF.

The chain joins TRBV28 to TRBJ1-1, with 7 positions matching TRBD1. This CDR3 has 15 residues. Germline V gene sequence: CDR1 MDHEN, CDR2 SYDVKM. Trimming took 7 bases from V and 7 from J; bases not matched to a gene: 15. The CDR3 nucleotides are TGTGCCAGCACCAAGTTTAGAGGGGGCGGAGGTGAAGCTTTCTTT. It specifies CASTKFRGGGGEAFF.

V usage is TRBV14 and J usage is TRBJ2-1; 9 positions match TRBD2. V dropped 2 bases and J dropped 2; count of bases not matched to a gene: 4. Germline V gene lookup returns CDR1 SGHDN and CDR2 FVKESK. The CDR3 runs to 16 residues. CDR3 DNA: TGTGCCAGCAGCCAATTAGCGGGGGCACCCTACAATGAGCAGTTCTTC. Translating gives CASSQLAGAPYNEQFF.

The rearrangement links TRBV20-1 to TRBJ2-5; a weak D match, TRBD2 (6 bases). The DNA end lines up better with TRBJ2-1; the J call may be wrong. Germline lookup yields CDR1 DFQATT and CDR2 SNEGSKA (reference sequence). The CDR3 runs to 16 residues. Here the CDR3 reads CSATVIERLVPLEQFF. CDR3 in DNA: TGCAGTGCCACAGTGATCGAGAGACTAGTCCCTTTAGAGCAGTTCTTC.

The J gene is TRBJ2-1, the V gene TRBV20-1, with TRBD2 identical over 14 bases. The V gene's germline CDR1 is DFQATT and CDR2 SNEGSKA (reference sequence). The CDR3 has 13 amino acids. Trimming took 3 bases from V and 12 from J; bases not matched to a gene: 4. The CDR3 loop is CSARTSGRASQFF. CDR3 bases: TGCAGTGCTAGGACTAGCGGGAGGGCCTCGCAGTTCTTC.

The chain is built from TRBV12-3 or TRBV12-4 and TRBJ2-3, with D perhaps TRBD1 (6 bases). The CDR3 runs 15 residues. Trimming left V 5 bases short and J 3 bases short, with 15 bases between. CDR3 sequence: CASSPTPDRTDTQYF. Written as DNA, the CDR3 is TGTGCCAGCAGTCCTACCCCGGACAGAACAGATACGCAGTATTTT.

Only a few counts were recorded for this clonotype. The chain couples TRBV18 to TRBJ2-5; 12 bases are shared with TRBD1. CDR3 length: 15 amino acids. V lost 3 bases to trimming and J lost 4 bases; unmatched junction nucleotides: 3. CDR1 is KGHSH and CDR2 is LQKENI in the germline V gene. This CDR3 is CASSPGTGGSETQYF. The CDR3 nucleotides are TGTGCCAGCTCACCCGGGACAGGGGGCTCAGAGACCCAGTACTTC. Supplemented by reference TRBV18 and TRBJ2-5, the full variable domain reads NAGVMQNPRHLVRRRGQEARLRCSPMKGHSHVYWYRQLPEEGLKFMVYLQKENIIDESGMPKERFSAEFPKEGPSILRIQQVVRGDSAAYFCASSPGTGGSETQYFGPGTRLLVL.

The table lists this clonotype with a count of one. The chain has TRBV6-1 and TRBJ1-5, with D possibly being TRBD1 (5 bases). The germline CDR1 and CDR2 sequences are MNHNS and SASEGT. The CDR3 sequence is 13 residues long. Deletions cut 2 bases from V and 7 bases from J, with 9 bases between. As DNA, the CDR3 is TGTGCCAGCAGTGAAAGGGGCGGGCAGCCCCAGCATTTT. Protein: CASSERGGQPQHF.

The J gene is TRBJ2-7, the V gene TRBV20-1; 8 bases map to TRBD1. The CDR3 extends over 14 amino acids. Germline-derived CDR1 and CDR2 are DFQATT and SNEGSKA (reference sequence). Trimming took 1 base from V and 5 from J; bases not matched to a gene: 7. The DNA of the CDR3 is TGCAGTGCTAGAGTGGCGGCAGGGGGCGACGAGCAGTACTTC. As protein: CSARVAAGGDEQYF.

Only a few counts were recorded for this clonotype. This chain joins TRBV10-3 and TRBJ2-5, with 7 positions matching TRBD1. The better agreement between TRBJ2-1 and the DNA end casts doubt on the J call. The CDR3 length is 13 residues. Germline V gene lookup returns CDR1 ENHRY and CDR2 SYGVKD. The CDR3 DNA reads TGTGCCATCAGTGGACAGGGCGACAATGAGCAGTTCTTC. It specifies CAISGQGDNEQFF.

This clonotype has only a few counts. At one end the junction does not follow the germline gene, possibly because of a read error. The chain has TRBV29-1 and TRBJ2-1; TRBD2 matches 7 bases. The length of the CDR3 is 14 residues. CDR1 and CDR2 (germline): SQVTM, ANQGSEA. CDR3 in DNA: TGCAGCGTTGGGTTCCGGGGCGGGAGCAATGAGCAGTCCTTC. It translates to CSVGFRGGSNEQSF.

The genes are TRBV29-1 and TRBJ2-1; D gene ambiguous. V was clipped by 8 bases and J by 1 base, with 18 bases between them. Looked up from germline, CDR1 is SQVTM and CDR2 is ANQGSEA. The CDR3 totals 15 residues. CDR3 bases: TGCAGCCCCGCAAGGTTGTGGGAATCCTACAATGAGCAGTTCTTC. It codes for CSPARLWESYNEQFF.

The chain employs TRBV2 and TRBJ2-5; D is possibly TRBD2 (7 bases). The V and J ends lost 4 bases and 1 base respectively, with 13 bases between them. This CDR3 is built from 15 residues. Germline assignment: CDR1 SNHLY and CDR2 FYNNEI. The CDR3 region is CASSGWRGPQETQYF. The CDR3 coding sequence is TGTGCCAGCAGTGGGTGGCGGGGGCCCCAAGAGACCCAGTACTTC.

This rearrangement joins TRBV29-1 to TRBJ2-3; 7 bases map to TRBD2. CDR1 is SQVTM and CDR2 is ANQGSEA in the germline V gene. V lost 4 bases and J lost 0; bases outside the gene matches: 7. This CDR3 comprises 15 residues. The CDR3 spells CSVGGLPSSTDTQYF. The CDR3 DNA sequence: TGCAGCGTTGGGGGACTACCATCTAGCACAGATACGCAGTATTTT.

The V and J genes are TRBV12-3 or TRBV12-4 and TRBJ1-3; TRBD1 aligns across 7 bases. V dropped 6 bases and J dropped 7; count of bases not matched to a gene: 12. There are 15 residues in the CDR3. CDR3: CASSPTGPAGNTIYF. The CDR3 DNA reads as TGTGCCAGCAGCCCGACAGGGCCCGCGGGGAACACCATATATTTT.

This clonotype showed up just a few times. This sequence joins TRBV7-9 and TRBJ1-3, with D unclear. Germline V gene data show CDR1 as SEHNR and CDR2 as FQNEAQ (reference sequence). Trimming cost V 0 bases and J 4 bases, with 13 bases left between them. CDR3 length: 16 residues. DNA of the CDR3: TGTGCCAGCAGCTTAGCGCAGGTTACAGTCGGAAACACCATATATTTT. Protein: CASSLAQVTVGNTIYF. Full variable domain (rest looked up from reference TRBV7-9 and TRBJ1-3): DTGVSQNPRHKITKRGQNVTFRCDPISEHNRLYWYRQTLGQGPEFLTYFQNEAQLEKSRLLSDRFSAERPKGSFSTLEIQRTEQGDSAMYLCASSLAQVTVGNTIYFGEGSWLTVV.

Only a few counts were recorded for this clonotype. V is TRBV20-1 and J is TRBJ2-5; 12 bases line up with TRBD2. With the DNA end fitting TRBJ2-1 better, the J assignment may be wrong. The CDR3 is made up of 14 amino acids. CDR1 is DFQATT, CDR2 SNEGSKA, per germline (reference sequence). As DNA, the CDR3 is TGCAGTGCAGTCTCTAGCGGGAGGGGCAATGAGCAGTTCTTC. It is translated as CSAVSSGRGNEQFF.

This clonotype appeared a few times. J is TRBJ1-1 and V is TRBV20-1, with unresolved D. CDR1 is DFQATT, CDR2 SNEGSKA, per germline (reference sequence). V dropped 3 bases and J dropped 1 base, with 9 bases sitting between them. The CDR3 sequence is 13 residues long. The CDR3 bases are TGCAGTGCTAGCCTCCCACAGAACACTGAAGCTTTCTTT. This sequence encodes CSASLPQNTEAFF.

The rearrangement uses TRBV7-2 and TRBJ1-6; no definite D call. The germline CDR1 and CDR2 sequences are SGHTA and FQGNSA. The CDR3 is 16 residues long. V shed 7 bases and J shed 9 bases, with 22 bases lying between them. This CDR3 reads CASTKHPVGGSSPLHF. The CDR3 nucleotides read TGTGCCAGCACCAAACACCCAGTAGGAGGGAGTTCACCCCTCCACTTT. Complete variable domain (other parts from reference TRBV7-2 and TRBJ1-6): GAGVSQSPSNKVTEKGKDVELRCDPISGHTALYWYRQSLGQGLEFLIYFQGNSAPDKSGLPSDRFSAERTGGSVSTLTIQRTQQEDSAVYLCASTKHPVGGSSPLHFGNGTRLTVT.

This clonotype has only a few counts. CDR3 sequence: CASSDPTDSNYGYTF. The DNA of the CDR3 is TGCGCCAGCAGCGACCCGACAGATTCTAACTATGGCTACACCTTC. The gene calls are TRBV5-1 and TRBJ1-2; tentatively, D is TRBD1 (5 bases). The germline V gene encodes CDR1 SGHRS and CDR2 YFSETQ. The V end was cut by 4 bases, the J end by 0 bases, with 13 bases between. The CDR3 contains 15 residues.

The chain joins TRBV7-2 to TRBJ2-1; the D is unclear. Matching the DNA end better, TRBJ2-7 makes the J call doubtful. The germline V gene has CDR1 SGHTA and CDR2 FQGNSA. There are 12 residues in the CDR3. This chain's CDR3 is CASSRLPDEQYF. For the CDR3, the DNA is TGTGCCAGCAGCCGATTGCCTGACGAGCAGTACTTC.

About this clonotype: Its ends do not fully match the called genes, so a read error is possible. The chain has TRBV7-8 and TRBJ2-1; D is unresolved. The DNA matches TRBJ2-7 better at its end, which makes the J call doubtful. CDR3 length: 14 residues. Germline V gene data show CDR1 as SGHVS and CDR2 as FQNEAQ. The DNA for the CDR3 is TGTGACAGCAGCTTAGCTAGAAGCCCCTACGAGCAGTACTTC. Its translation: CDSSLARSPYEQYF.

The chain uses TRBV5-1 and TRBJ2-3; tentative D call: TRBD2 (6 bases). Germline CDR1 is SGHRS and CDR2 is YFSETQ. Trimming left V 4 bases short and J 10 bases short, with 25 bases between. CDR3 length: 16 residues. CDR3: CASSLGRTSPVAPQYF. CDR3 in DNA: TGCGCCAGCAGCCTGGGACGAACTAGCCCAGTTGCCCCGCAGTATTTT.

This clonotype was seen more than once but under ten times. The chain combines TRBV29-1 with TRBJ2-3; D not certain. In germline, CDR1 is SQVTM, CDR2 ANQGSEA. CDR3 length equals 15 residues. The V end lost 4 bases, the J end lost 0 bases, and 14 bases lay between the germline ends. Here the CDR3 reads CSVGGGLYSTDTQYF. Written as DNA, the CDR3 is TGCAGCGTTGGCGGTGGGCTTTATAGCACAGATACGCAGTATTTT.

The CDR3 reads CASSAAGSGELFF. CDR3 sequence (DNA): TGTGCCAGCAGTGCGGCGGGGAGCGGGGAGCTGTTTTTT. This chain connects TRBV2 to TRBJ2-2; tentatively, D is TRBD2 (6 bases). This CDR3 region has 13 residues. Trimming pared 4 bases from V and 7 bases from J, leaving 10 bases between. Germline V CDR1 and CDR2: SNHLY, FYNNEI.

The V call is TRBV7-2, the J call TRBJ2-5; 13 nucleotides line up with TRBD2. The closer fit of TRBJ2-7 to the DNA end suggests the J call may be wrong. The CDR3 loop spans 17 amino acids. CDR1 and CDR2 from the germline V gene are SGHTA and FQGNSA. CDR3 loop: CASSSRGLAGEVYEQYF. CDR3 coding DNA: TGTGCCAGCAGCTCACGAGGACTAGCGGGGGAGGTCTACGAGCAGTACTTC.

The CDR3 nucleotides are TGTGCCAGCAGTACCACCCTTGTGGGGCTGAGCACTGAAGCTTTCTTT. This encodes CASSTTLVGLSTEAFF. The rearrangement uses TRBV6-2 or TRBV6-3 and TRBJ1-1; maybe TRBD1 (5 bases). Trimming removed 5 bases at V and 4 bases at J, with 20 bases between. The CDR3 extends over 16 amino acids. The germline gives CDR1 MNHEY, CDR2 SVGEGT.